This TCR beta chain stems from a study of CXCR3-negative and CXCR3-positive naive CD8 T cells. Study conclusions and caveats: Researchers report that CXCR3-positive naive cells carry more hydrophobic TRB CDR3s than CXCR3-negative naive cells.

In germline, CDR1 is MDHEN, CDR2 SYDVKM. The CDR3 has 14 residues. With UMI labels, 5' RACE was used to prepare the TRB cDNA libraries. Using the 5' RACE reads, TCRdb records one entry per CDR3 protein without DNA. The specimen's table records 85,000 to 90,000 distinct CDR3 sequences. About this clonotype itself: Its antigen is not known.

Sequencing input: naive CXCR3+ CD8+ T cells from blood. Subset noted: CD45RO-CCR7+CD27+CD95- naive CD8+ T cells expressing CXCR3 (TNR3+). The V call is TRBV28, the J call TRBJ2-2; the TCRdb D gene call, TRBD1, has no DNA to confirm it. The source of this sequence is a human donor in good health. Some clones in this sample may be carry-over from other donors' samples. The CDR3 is CASSLGQGAGELFF.